The rows below give T cell receptor beta chains drawn from one sample of a study of CD8 T cells in ankylosing spondylitis. TCRdb called the 5' RACE reads again in MiXCR, with one record for every CDR3 protein. This table holds under 300,000 distinct CDR3 sequences, roughly 8.6% found once. The sample comprised blood, either unsorted or a sorted T cell fraction (not recorded which). These TCRs come from a male donor with ankylosing spondylitis or in good health (not recorded which). Each CDR3 is given with its conserved first and last residue. Clone size is not always given. Where it is, it says once, few, many or a class for expanded clones.

J gene: TRBJ2-3
clone size: -
V gene: TRBV20-1
CDR3 protein: CSAWGGAGVIDTQYF

J gene: TRBJ2-5
clone size: many
V gene: TRBV9
CDR3 protein: CASSVLGETRRETQYF

J gene: TRBJ2-2
clone size: few
V gene: TRBV20-1
CDR3 protein: CSASDRGLSGGELFF

J gene: TRBJ1-1
clone size: many
V gene: TRBV12-5
CDR3 protein: CASGPRDRTEAFF

J gene: TRBJ2-7
clone size: many
V gene: TRBV20-1
CDR3 protein: CSAPLTSYEQYF

J gene: TRBJ2-5
clone size: many
V gene: TRBV3-1
CDR3 protein: CASNPVGLETQYF

J gene: TRBJ2-3
clone size: many
V gene: TRBV9
CDR3 protein: CASSVSPIAEDTQYF

J gene: TRBJ2-2
clone size: few
V gene: TRBV7-2
CDR3 protein: CASSLVGGGLTGELFF

J gene: TRBJ1-2
clone size: many
V gene: TRBV12-3/TRBV12-4
CDR3 protein: CASSPSRGYGYTF

J gene: TRBJ1-3
clone size: many
V gene: TRBV20-1
CDR3 protein: CSATDRTSGNTIYF

J gene: TRBJ2-5
clone size: many
V gene: TRBV20-1
CDR3 protein: CSARAPNQETQYF

J gene: TRBJ2-1
clone size: many
V gene: TRBV3-1
CDR3 protein: CASSRIQASYNEQFF

J gene: TRBJ2-7
clone size: few
V gene: TRBV7-2
CDR3 protein: CASSLVGTGPLLHEQYF

J gene: TRBJ1-2
clone size: many
V gene: TRBV10-3
CDR3 protein: CAVTGGYGYTF

J gene: TRBJ2-5
clone size: -
V gene: TRBV5-1
CDR3 protein: CASSGGTATETQYF

J gene: TRBJ1-2
clone size: once
V gene: TRBV29-1
CDR3 protein: CSVLSRSYEDYPF

J gene: TRBJ2-7
clone size: few
V gene: TRBV7-9
CDR3 protein: CASSVRLSEQYF

J gene: TRBJ1-3
clone size: many
V gene: TRBV7-8
CDR3 protein: CASSLVAGSSGNTIYF

J gene: TRBJ2-3
clone size: many
V gene: TRBV20-1
CDR3 protein: CSARDSLATFTDTQYF

J gene: TRBJ1-6
clone size: many
V gene: TRBV25-1
CDR3 protein: CASSEFGDNSPLHF

J gene: TRBJ2-1
clone size: many
V gene: TRBV19
CDR3 protein: CASSINPISPYNEQFF

J gene: TRBJ2-5
clone size: -
V gene: TRBV7-2
CDR3 protein: CASSLVRVETQYF

J gene: TRBJ2-1
clone size: many
V gene: TRBV10-3
CDR3 protein: CAISTRGRGSYNEQFF

J gene: TRBJ1-5
clone size: many
V gene: TRBV12-3/TRBV12-4
CDR3 protein: CASSYGGVEPQHF

J gene: TRBJ1-2
clone size: many
V gene: TRBV21-1
CDR3 protein: CASSLGTGKGYTF

J gene: TRBJ2-7
clone size: many
V gene: TRBV7-2
CDR3 protein: CASSLVRETGEYEQYF

J gene: TRBJ2-3
clone size: many
V gene: TRBV6-1
CDR3 protein: CASSKAGTSAADTQYF

J gene: TRBJ2-1
clone size: many
V gene: TRBV5-1
CDR3 protein: CASSPGDRDEQFF

J gene: TRBJ1-2
clone size: -
V gene: TRBV30
CDR3 protein: CAWISRTGGYGYTF

J gene: TRBJ2-1
clone size: few
V gene: TRBV7-2
CDR3 protein: CASSSLGAAYNEQFF

J gene: TRBJ2-1
clone size: many
V gene: TRBV11-3
CDR3 protein: CASSLMRDNEQFF

J gene: TRBJ1-6
clone size: few
V gene: TRBV27
CDR3 protein: CASSLSMVRTGHNSPLHF

J gene: TRBJ2-5
clone size: many
V gene: TRBV10-3
CDR3 protein: CAIWAGPQETQYF

J gene: TRBJ2-1
clone size: many
V gene: TRBV6-2/TRBV6-3
CDR3 protein: CASSKLAGTYNEQFF

J gene: TRBJ1-1
clone size: many
V gene: TRBV20-1
CDR3 protein: CSARDVNTEAFF

J gene: TRBJ2-3
clone size: many
V gene: TRBV20-1
CDR3 protein: CSAPTSGMSDTQYF

J gene: TRBJ1-5
clone size: many
V gene: TRBV6-2/TRBV6-3
CDR3 protein: CASSYLGATSNQPQHF

J gene: TRBJ1-3
clone size: many
V gene: TRBV29-1
CDR3 protein: CSVRGDGNTIYF

J gene: TRBJ1-6
clone size: many
V gene: TRBV5-1
CDR3 protein: CASSLDRGSPLHF

J gene: TRBJ2-2
clone size: many
V gene: TRBV5-1
CDR3 protein: CASSLRTGNTGELFF

J gene: TRBJ2-1
clone size: -
V gene: TRBV5-1
CDR3 protein: CASSFGAADNEQFF

J gene: TRBJ1-1
clone size: many
V gene: TRBV20-1
CDR3 protein: CSAREPPPGDTEAFF

J gene: TRBJ2-1
clone size: -
V gene: TRBV12-3/TRBV12-4
CDR3 protein: CASSFWGGEDNEQFF

J gene: TRBJ2-3
clone size: many
V gene: TRBV12-3/TRBV12-4
CDR3 protein: CASSLLPDTQYF

J gene: TRBJ2-3
clone size: many
V gene: TRBV20-1
CDR3 protein: CSAGHRVTDTQYF

J gene: TRBJ1-2
clone size: -
V gene: TRBV7-9
CDR3 protein: CASSLVVRQENGYTF

J gene: TRBJ2-3
clone size: many
V gene: TRBV11-2
CDR3 protein: CASSSQRLAVADTQYF

J gene: TRBJ1-4
clone size: few
V gene: TRBV5-5
CDR3 protein: CASTPTGAGGKSEKLFF

J gene: TRBJ2-7
clone size: -
V gene: TRBV24-1
CDR3 protein: CATTRALAYEQYF